What follows are 27 T cell receptor beta chains derived from one specimen sequenced in a study of T cells after yellow fever vaccination (dated by TCRdb to between 2018 and 2021). This specimen's treatment or condition label, interpreted: live attenuated yellow fever vaccine strain. The method was 5' RACE. The run used an Illumina NovaSeq 6000. Through fastp at Q25 and MiXCR, TCRdb rebuilt clones from the public reads, retaining in-frame beta chains. Identical CDR3 proteins give one entry, which carries the most common genes and DNA. A total of some 260,000 distinct CDR3 sequences appear in this sample, roughly 4.8% of them only once. The ten largest clones add up to less than 3.5% of the sample. The sample was CD4+ T cells sorted from PBMCs, taken on the day of the yellow fever booster vaccination. All receptors come from a young man who received the YFV17D yellow fever vaccine.

There are a few counts of this clonotype. The chain combines TRBV29-1 with TRBJ2-5; 7 bases line up with TRBD1. In germline, CDR1 is SQVTM, CDR2 ANQGSEA. V lost 4 bases, J lost 4 bases, and 6 bases stayed unmatched. The CDR3 has 13 residues. CDR3 loop: CSVAKGAGETQYF. The CDR3 coding sequence is TGCAGCGTTGCGAAGGGGGCAGGAGAGACCCAGTACTTC.

The chain couples TRBV7-2 to TRBJ2-7; 11 nucleotides agree with TRBD1. The germline CDR1 and CDR2 sequences are SGHTA and FQGNSA. The CDR3 covers 15 residues. Germline trimming cut 5 bases from V and 5 bases from J; bases unmatched to any gene: 8. CDR3 bases: TGTGCCAGCAGCGCGGAGGGACAGGGGGTTCACGAGCAGTACTTC. Amino acid sequence: CASSAEGQGVHEQYF.

CDR3 residues: CASKGDGNQPQHF. The CDR3 DNA reads TGTGCCAGCAAGGGAGATGGCAATCAGCCCCAGCATTTT. The chain combines TRBV2 with TRBJ1-5, with D uncertain. The CDR3 runs 13 residues. Germline CDR1 and CDR2: SNHLY and FYNNEI. V shed 7 bases and J shed 2 bases, with 9 bases lying between them.

The chain uses TRBV7-2 and TRBJ1-3; D gene uncertain. V was clipped by 5 bases and J by 7 bases, with 21 bases between them. Germline V lookup: CDR1 SGHTA, CDR2 FQGNSA. The CDR3 has 16 residues. CDR3 sequence (DNA): TGTGCCAGCAGCGCTATGGGTCGGCCGGGGTACAACACCATATATTTT. Residues: CASSAMGRPGYNTIYF. The variable domain in full, with the rest retrieved from reference TRBV7-2 and TRBJ1-3, is GAGVSQSPSNKVTEKGKDVELRCDPISGHTALYWYRQSLGQGLEFLIYFQGNSAPDKSGLPSDRFSAERTGGSVSTLTIQRTQQEDSAVYLCASSAMGRPGYNTIYFGEGSWLTVV.

Ten or more counts support this clonotype. V gene TRBV6-2 or TRBV6-3 combines with J gene TRBJ2-5; D gene uncertain. CDR3 length equals 12 residues. Trimming removed 7 bases from V and 2 bases from J, with 8 bases in between. The V gene's germline CDR1 is MNHEY and CDR2 SVGEGT. The chain's CDR3 is CASTFEQETQYF. CDR3 bases: TGTGCCAGCACGTTCGAGCAAGAGACCCAGTACTTC.

The CDR3 DNA follows: TGTGCCAGAGCCCGCAGCGGTGCATCCTACGAGCAGTACGTC. It specifies CARARSGASYEQYV. The chain employs TRBV9 and TRBJ2-7, with a tentative D call TRBD2 (5 bases). The CDR3 is 14 amino acids. The germline gives CDR1 SGDLS, CDR2 YYNGEE. The V and J ends lost 8 bases and 1 base respectively, with 16 bases between them.

This clonotype has just a few counts. This sequence joins TRBV10-3 and TRBJ2-7; TRBD1 agrees at 11 bases. CDR3 length: 14 amino acids. Losses at the gene ends were 1 base for V and 6 bases for J; bases not matched to a gene: 2. The germline CDR1 and CDR2 sequences are ENHRY and SYGVKD. In nucleotides, the CDR3 is TGTGCCATCAGTGAGTGGGACAGGGGGGGCGAGCAGTACGTC. Protein: CAISEWDRGGEQYV.

V gene TRBV6-6 combines with J gene TRBJ2-1, with TRBD1 matching over 9 bases. The CDR3 is 15 residues long. Per the germline V gene, CDR1 is MNHNY and CDR2 is SVGAGI (reference sequence). Trimming at V came to 0 bases and at J to 8 bases, leaving 5 bases not matched to a gene. The CDR3, as DNA: TGTGCCAGCAGTTACTCGGGGACAGGGCGTTATGAGCAGTTCTTC. This sequence encodes CASSYSGTGRYEQFF.

This clonotype was observed many times. This sequence joins TRBV3-1 and TRBJ1-1; weak D call: TRBD1 (5 bases). Germline V gives CDR1 LGHDT, CDR2 YNNKEL (reference sequence). The CDR3 covers 14 residues. V gave up 6 bases and J gave up 4 bases, with 15 bases separating them. CDR3 amino acids: CASRFSLRGTEAFF. CDR3 sequence (DNA): TGTGCCAGCAGATTTTCCTTGAGGGGCACTGAAGCTTTCTTT.

This clonotype came up a few times. This chain connects TRBV6-6 to TRBJ2-7; D could derive from TRBD1 or TRBD2 (5 bases each). CDR1 MNHNY and CDR2 SVGAGI come from the germline V gene (reference sequence). The CDR3 sequence is 15 residues long. Deletions cut 6 bases from V and 4 bases from J, with 19 bases between. The CDR3 sequence: CASRSGTEKIYEQYV. The CDR3, as DNA: TGTGCCAGCAGGTCCGGGACGGAGAAAATTTACGAGCAGTACGTC.

This clonotype was counted only a few times. This chain connects TRBV11-2 to TRBJ2-7; a weak D match, TRBD2 (6 bases). The V gene lost 3 bases and the J gene lost 5 bases, with 14 bases spanning the gap. This CDR3 is built from 14 residues. Germline-derived CDR1 and CDR2 are SGHAT and FQNNGV. This CDR3 reads CASSFLEGLDEQYF. The DNA of the CDR3 is TGTGCCAGCAGCTTTTTGGAGGGGCTTGACGAGCAGTACTTC.

This clonotype occurred a few times. The chain has TRBV12-3 or TRBV12-4 and TRBJ1-4, with a possible D match to TRBD1 (6 bases). The CDR3 runs 17 residues. V gave up 5 bases and J gave up 10 bases, with 26 bases separating them. The CDR3 nucleotides are TGTGCCAGCAGTCCCCCCGGACTACAGGGTCGCGGTGGAAAACTGTTTTTT. It yields the protein CASSPPGLQGRGGKLFF.

The table lists this clonotype with many counts. This rearrangement joins TRBV12-3 or TRBV12-4 to TRBJ2-5; TRBD2 agrees at 7 bases. This CDR3 is built from 13 residues. Trimming took 6 bases from V and 3 from J; bases not matched to a gene: 4. CDR3 residues: CASSNLAEETQYF. The DNA of the CDR3 is TGTGCCAGCAGCAATCTAGCGGAAGAGACCCAGTACTTC.

This clonotype came up many times. V usage is TRBV5-6 and J usage is TRBJ1-1; D is unclear. This CDR3 is built from 14 residues. Trimming shortened V by 4 bases and J by 3 bases, and 13 bases separated the two germline ends. Germline loops: CDR1 SGHDT, CDR2 YYEEEE. The CDR3 is CASSPLGVYTEAFF. Written as DNA, the CDR3 is TGTGCCAGCAGCCCTCTTGGGGTCTACACTGAAGCTTTCTTT.

In its sample, this clonotype was seen a few times. The V call is TRBV4-1, the J call TRBJ1-1; a possible D gene is TRBD1 (6 bases). Trimming took off 2 bases at V and 1 base at J, with 20 bases between the two ends. Germline V gene lookup returns CDR1 MGHRA and CDR2 YSYEKL. CDR3 length equals 18 residues. CDR3 in DNA: TGCGCCAGCAGCCAAATAAGACAGGCGATTTCGAGGAACACTGAAGCTTTCTTT. This gives the protein CASSQIRQAISRNTEAFF.

At least ten counts were recorded for this clonotype. The genes are TRBV7-2 and TRBJ1-5; D remains unclear. With 2 bases removed from V and 0 bases from J, the gap between germline ends came to 8 bases. The CDR3 consists of 15 residues. CDR1 and CDR2 from the germline V gene are SGHTA and FQGNSA. CDR3 sequence reads: CASSLSLSSNQPQHF. In DNA form, the CDR3 reads TGTGCCAGCAGCTTAAGTCTGAGTAGCAATCAGCCCCAGCATTTT.

This clonotype was recorded a few times. The CDR3 protein is CSASGDNTDTQYF. CDR3 bases: TGCAGTGCTAGCGGGGACAACACAGATACGCAGTATTTT. The chain combines TRBV20-1 with TRBJ2-3; a possible D gene is TRBD1 (6 bases). Trimming took off 3 bases at V and 2 bases at J, with 9 bases between the two ends. CDR3 length: 13 amino acids. Germline V lookup: CDR1 DFQATT, CDR2 SNEGSKA (reference sequence).

This clonotype was counted many times. The chain employs TRBV7-2 and TRBJ1-5, with D tentatively TRBD1 (5 bases). CDR1 and CDR2 from the germline V gene are SGHTA and FQGNSA. The V gene lost 0 bases and the J gene lost 0 bases, with 6 bases spanning the gap. This CDR3 has 15 residues. This CDR3 is CASSLAGTSNQPQHF. In DNA, the CDR3 is TGTGCCAGCAGCTTAGCAGGGACTAGCAATCAGCCCCAGCATTTT. The whole variable domain, filled in from reference TRBV7-2 and TRBJ1-5, reads GAGVSQSPSNKVTEKGKDVELRCDPISGHTALYWYRQSLGQGLEFLIYFQGNSAPDKSGLPSDRFSAERTGGSVSTLTIQRTQQEDSAVYLCASSLAGTSNQPQHFGDGTRLSIL.

This clonotype was picked up a small number of times. The chain combines TRBV24-1 with TRBJ2-1; D perhaps matches TRBD1 (6 bases). V was trimmed by 3 bases and J by 5 bases, leaving 13 bases between them. Germline lookup yields CDR1 KGHDR and CDR2 SFDVKD. This CDR3 is 15 amino acids long. CDR3 bases: TGTGCCACCAGTGATCCAGGGGTGTCGAACAATGAGCAGTTCTTC. Amino acid sequence: CATSDPGVSNNEQFF.

The chain has TRBV5-1 and TRBJ2-3; D may be TRBD1 (5 bases). V was cut by 3 bases and J by 4 bases, with 12 bases left in between. The CDR3 covers 14 residues. CDR1 SGHRS and CDR2 YFSETQ come from the germline V gene. In DNA form, the CDR3 reads TGCGCCAGCAGCTCCTTCAGGGTTGCAGATACGCAGTATTTT. Translation gives CASSSFRVADTQYF. Drawing the rest from reference TRBV5-1 and TRBJ2-3, the complete variable domain is KAGVTQTPRYLIKTRGQQVTLSCSPISGHRSVSWYQQTPGQGLQFLFEYFSETQRNKGNFPGRFSGRQFSNSRSEMNVSTLELGDSALYLCASSSFRVADTQYFGPGTRLTVL.

This clonotype was seen repeatedly, ten times or more. The genes are TRBV20-1 and TRBJ2-7, with a weak D call TRBD2 (5 bases). From germline, CDR1 is DFQATT and CDR2 SNEGSKA (reference sequence). This CDR3 region has 13 residues. V lost 0 bases and J 6 bases, leaving 12 bases between the germline ends. For the CDR3, the DNA is TGCAGTGCTAGAGATACTAGATCGCTCGAGCAGTACGTC. It yields the protein CSARDTRSLEQYV.

In this sample, this clonotype turned up a few times. The chain employs TRBV7-9 and TRBJ2-2; TRBD2 might be the D (7 bases). This CDR3 contains 16 residues. Germline loops: CDR1 SEHNR, CDR2 FQNEAQ (reference sequence). V lost 5 bases to trimming and J lost 6 bases, with 19 bases between them. The CDR3 sequence: CASSPLVRGAAGELFF. DNA for the CDR3: TGTGCCAGCAGCCCCCTGGTACGGGGGGCCGCCGGGGAGCTGTTTTTT.

This clonotype was found a few times. The chain carries TRBV5-1 and TRBJ2-3; 9 nucleotides match TRBD1. The V segment lost 4 bases and the J segment 4 bases; nucleotides outside the gene matches: 7. The CDR3 spans 15 residues. Germline V gene lookup returns CDR1 SGHRS and CDR2 YFSETQ. The CDR3 is CASSPMGQGPDTQYF. In nucleotides, the CDR3 is TGCGCCAGCAGCCCCATGGGACAGGGACCAGATACGCAGTATTTT. Full variable domain (missing parts from reference TRBV5-1 and TRBJ2-3): KAGVTQTPRYLIKTRGQQVTLSCSPISGHRSVSWYQQTPGQGLQFLFEYFSETQRNKGNFPGRFSGRQFSNSRSEMNVSTLELGDSALYLCASSPMGQGPDTQYFGPGTRLTVL.

This clonotype was detected a few times. The rearrangement uses TRBV20-1 and TRBJ2-1; D unclear. CDR3 length equals 15 residues. Trimming removed 1 base from V and 0 bases from J, with 10 bases in between. Germline V gene sequence: CDR1 DFQATT, CDR2 SNEGSKA (reference sequence). This CDR3 reads CSARGLTGSYNEQFF. Written as DNA, the CDR3 is TGCAGTGCTAGAGGGCTGACCGGCTCCTACAATGAGCAGTTCTTC.

The chain is built from TRBV10-3 and TRBJ1-1; possible D gene TRBD1, 5 bases. From germline, CDR1 is ENHRY and CDR2 SYGVKD. Trimming pared 6 bases from V and 3 bases from J, leaving 5 bases between. This CDR3 is 11 amino acids long. The CDR3 DNA is TGTGCCATCAGGGGGGACACTGAAGCTTTCTTT. Its translation is CAIRGDTEAFF.

The genes are TRBV5-6 and TRBJ1-1; 9 nucleotides line up with TRBD1. J gave up 4 bases and V 0 bases, and 7 bases lay outside the gene matches. This CDR3 region has 16 residues. From germline, CDR1 is SGHDT and CDR2 YYEEEE. The CDR3 reads CASSLATGGVGTEAFF. CDR3 coding DNA: TGTGCCAGCAGCTTGGCAACAGGGGGCGTGGGCACTGAAGCTTTCTTT.

This clonotype has at least ten counts. The chain recombines TRBV5-1 with TRBJ1-1, with no clear D. The CDR3 totals 15 residues. Germline V CDR1 and CDR2: SGHRS, YFSETQ. V was shortened by 6 bases and J by 5 bases, with 20 bases between the two germline ends. CDR3 sequence reads: CASTKIWGLETEAFF. In DNA form, the CDR3 reads TGCGCCAGCACCAAAATTTGGGGATTGGAGACTGAAGCTTTCTTT.